This T cell receptor (beta chain) was sequenced during a study of PD-1 blockade in classical Hodgkin lymphoma. Study observations and caveats: Nivolumab initiation under 1 year post-ASCT meant exclusion. With CD4+ cells, TCR diversity rose significantly by C4D1, but not with CD8+ cells.

The sample's time point: cycle 4 day 1 (C4D1), after five to seven weeks of nivolumab. All patients experienced relapse after autologous stem cell transplantation, and brentuximab vedotin exposure was variable. The best responses consisted of complete response, partial response or progressive disease. With respect to this clone: Its antigen remains unidentified.

Measured with immunoSEQ multiplex PCR; TCRdb has only the in-frame clones, and not every one. The sample records more than 40,000 clones, more than 75% being singletons. The sample was peripheral blood mononuclear cells (PBMCs), taken before the fourth cycle of nivolumab. This receptor was obtained from a human donor with classical Hodgkin lymphoma.

The CDR3 loop is CASSKSGRANTEAFF. CDR3 DNA sequence: TGTGCCAGCAGCAAAAGCGGCAGGGCTAACACTGAAGCTTTCTTT. The rearrangement links TRBV21-1 to TRBJ1-1. TRBV21-1 counts as a pseudogene. This CDR3 has 15 amino acids.